Listed here are 15 T cell receptor beta chains from one sample, sequenced in a study of shared clonotypes between healthy human individuals. TCRdb keeps only in-frame clones here, not all; method: immunoSEQ multiplex PCR. The data show about 2.2 million clones, 93% seen once. In the naive CD8 group, cells lacked CD45RO and were positively selected for CCR7, so terminally differentiated effector memory CD45RA+ cells were left out. The source material was naive CD8+ T cells from PBMCs. All receptors derive from a man between 18 and 35 years old in good health. Some clones in this sample may be carry-over from other donors' samples.

This clone has only one observation. The CDR3 bases are TGCGCCAGCAGCCAAGTTAGCGGGAGCGCCGATGAGCAGTTCTTC. As protein: CASSQVSGSADEQFF. This sequence joins TRBV4-3 and TRBJ2-1, with 9 positions matching TRBD2. Germline V gene sequence: CDR1 LGHNA, CDR2 YSLEER. The CDR3 runs 15 residues. Trimming at V came to 1 base and at J to 8 bases, leaving 6 bases not matched to a gene.

A word on this clone: Other DNA variants within this sample encode the same CDR3. The gene calls are TRBV6-5 and TRBJ1-1; D gene unclear. The CDR3 runs to 13 residues. Trimming cost V 2 bases and J 1 base, with 5 bases left between them. Per germline, CDR1 MNHEY and CDR2 SVGAGI. The CDR3 DNA reads TGTGCCAGCAGTTACGAGGAGAACACTGAAGCTTTCTTT. This gives the protein CASSYEENTEAFF.

The J gene is TRBJ1-5, the V gene TRBV6-1, with D possibly matching TRBD1 (5 bases). V shed 6 bases and J shed 5 bases, with 17 bases lying between them. CDR1 and CDR2 from the germline V gene are MNHNS and SASEGT. The CDR3 is 15 amino acids. Here the CDR3 DNA reads TGTGCCAGCAGGGGCAGGGTTGATGATGATCAGCCCCAGCATTTT. Protein product: CASRGRVDDDQPQHF.

The chain has TRBV9 and TRBJ2-3, with D unresolved. CDR3 size: 12 residues. V was trimmed by 3 bases and J by 7 bases, leaving 9 bases between them. Germline values: CDR1 SGDLS, CDR2 YYNGEE. CDR3 DNA sequence: TGTGCCAGCAGCGCCGCGTTGAATACGCAGTATTTT. This gives the protein CASSAALNTQYF.

This clone was found a few times. This chain connects TRBV2 to TRBJ1-1; a possible D gene is TRBD1 (5 bases). The CDR3 contains 14 residues. CDR1 is SNHLY, CDR2 FYNNEI, per germline. Trimming took 5 bases from V and 5 from J, leaving 15 bases between them. CDR3 DNA sequence: TGTGCCAGCAGTATCACCGCAGGGATTACTGAAGCTTTCTTT. It codes for CASSITAGITEAFF.

This chain connects TRBV28 to TRBJ2-5; D ambiguous. Germline assignment: CDR1 MDHEN and CDR2 SYDVKM. V lost 3 bases, J lost 3 bases, and 8 bases lay in between. The CDR3 sequence is 13 residues long. In DNA form, the CDR3 reads TGTGCCAGCAGTTTTCTAAAAGAAGAGACCCAGTACTTC. This translates into CASSFLKEETQYF.

This chain joins TRBV9 and TRBJ2-7, with D unclear. Germline CDR1 is SGDLS and CDR2 is YYNGEE. CDR3 size: 14 residues. The ends were cut back, 0 bases at V and 2 bases at J, with 9 bases in the middle. The CDR3 region is CASSVVDGTYEQYF. The DNA of the CDR3 is TGTGCCAGCAGCGTAGTGGACGGTACCTACGAGCAGTACTTC.

The chain recombines TRBV28 with TRBJ2-5; 11 bases agree with TRBD1. The V segment lost 5 bases and the J segment 3 bases; nucleotides outside the gene matches: 8. Germline loops: CDR1 MDHEN, CDR2 SYDVKM. The length of the CDR3 is 16 residues. As DNA, the CDR3 is TGTGCCAGCAGTCACCGGGACAGGGGGTCAAAAGAGACCCAGTACTTC. This gives the protein CASSHRDRGSKETQYF.

This chain connects TRBV7-2 to TRBJ2-7; a possible D gene is TRBD2 (6 bases). Germline V CDR1 and CDR2: SGHTA, FQGNSA. The CDR3 has 12 residues. Trimming left V 2 bases short and J 7 bases short, with 9 bases between. The DNA of the CDR3 is TGTGCCAGCAGCTTACTTCGGGAGGAGCAGTACTTC. This encodes CASSLLREEQYF.

This rearrangement joins TRBV10-3 to TRBJ2-6; no definite D call. This CDR3 region has 12 residues. With 4 bases removed from V and 2 bases from J, the gap between germline ends came to 0 bases. Germline loops: CDR1 ENHRY, CDR2 SYGVKD. The CDR3 loop is CAISAGANVLTF. The CDR3 DNA reads as TGTGCCATCAGTGCTGGGGCCAACGTCCTGACTTTC.

The V call is TRBV4-3, the J call TRBJ2-7, with 7 nucleotides matching TRBD1. The CDR3 contains 14 residues. Unmatched junction bases numbered 5, after V lost 0 bases and J lost 6 bases. The germline V gene encodes CDR1 LGHNA and CDR2 YSLEER. The CDR3: CASSQDGTAFEQYF. The CDR3 DNA reads TGCGCCAGCAGCCAAGACGGGACAGCCTTCGAGCAGTACTTC.

The chain couples TRBV7-9 to TRBJ2-5; 8 bases match TRBD2. This CDR3 is 15 amino acids long. The trim removed 1 base at V and 5 bases at J, leaving 6 bases unmatched. Per the germline V gene, CDR1 is SEHNR and CDR2 is FQNEAQ (reference sequence). The CDR3 here is CASSLGAAGGETQYF. DNA for the CDR3: TGTGCCAGCAGCTTAGGAGCCGCGGGAGGCGAGACCCAGTACTTC.

As for this clone: The same CDR3 is also encoded by other DNA sequences in this sample. V gene TRBV5-4 combines with J gene TRBJ2-3; 9 positions match TRBD2. V lost 2 bases and J lost 3; bases outside the gene matches: 4. Germline V gene data show CDR1 as SGHNT and CDR2 as YYREEE (reference sequence). The CDR3 covers 15 residues. Here the CDR3 DNA reads TGTGCCAGCAGCTTTAAGCGGGAGGTAACAGATACGCAGTATTTT. Translated, it gives CASSFKREVTDTQYF. The full variable domain, completed using reference TRBV5-4 and TRBJ2-3, is ETGVTQSPTHLIKTRGQQVTLRCSSQSGHNTVSWYQQALGQGPQFIFQYYREEENGRGNFPPRFSGLQFPNYSSELNVNALELDDSALYLCASSFKREVTDTQYFGPGTRLTVL.

V and J are TRBV7-5 and TRBJ1-1. TRBV7-5 is designated a pseudogene. This CDR3 is 12 amino acids long. The CDR3: CVRSPGVKPAFF. CDR3 in DNA: TGTGTCAGAAGCCCTGGCGTAAAGCCAGCTTTCTTT.

The chain couples TRBV9 to TRBJ2-2; 7 nucleotides match TRBD2. CDR1 is SGDLS and CDR2 is YYNGEE in the germline V gene. After removal of 0 bases from V and 2 bases from J, the junction contained 4 bases not matched to a gene. This CDR3 contains 16 residues. CDR3 loop: CASSVVGTTNTGELFF. CDR3 DNA: TGTGCCAGCAGCGTAGTGGGGACTACTAACACCGGGGAGCTGTTTTTT.